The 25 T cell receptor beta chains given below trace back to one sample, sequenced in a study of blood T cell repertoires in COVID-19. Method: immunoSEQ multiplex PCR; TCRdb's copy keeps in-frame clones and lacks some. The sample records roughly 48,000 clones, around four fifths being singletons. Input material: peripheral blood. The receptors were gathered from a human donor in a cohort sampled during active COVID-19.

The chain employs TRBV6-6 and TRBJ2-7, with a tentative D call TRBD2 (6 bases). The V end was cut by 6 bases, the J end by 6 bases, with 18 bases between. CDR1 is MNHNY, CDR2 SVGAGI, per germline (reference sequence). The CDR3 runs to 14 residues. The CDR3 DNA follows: TGTGCCAGCAGCCTCCCCGGACTGGAGGGCGAGCAGTACTTC. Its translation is CASSLPGLEGEQYF.

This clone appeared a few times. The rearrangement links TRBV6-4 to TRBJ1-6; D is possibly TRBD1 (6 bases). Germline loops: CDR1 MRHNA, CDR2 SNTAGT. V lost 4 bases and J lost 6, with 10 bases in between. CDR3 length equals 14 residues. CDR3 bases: TGTGCCAGCAGTGCTCAGGGGAGTAATTCACCCCTCCACTTT. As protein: CASSAQGSNSPLHF.

CDR3 loop: CAISLYQGDEKLFF. DNA for the CDR3: TGTGCCATCAGCTTGTATCAGGGTGACGAAAAACTGTTTTTT. The rearrangement links TRBV10-3 to TRBJ1-4; TRBD1 is a possible D gene (5 bases). The V gene's germline CDR1 is ENHRY and CDR2 SYGVKD. The CDR3 spans 14 residues. The V gene lost 6 bases and the J gene lost 8 bases, with 16 bases spanning the gap.

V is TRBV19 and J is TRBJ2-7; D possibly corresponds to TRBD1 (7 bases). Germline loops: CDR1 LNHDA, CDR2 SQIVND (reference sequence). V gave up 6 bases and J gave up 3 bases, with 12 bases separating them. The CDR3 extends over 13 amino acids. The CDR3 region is CASSYRGGYEQYF. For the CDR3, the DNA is TGTGCCAGTAGCTACAGGGGAGGCTACGAGCAGTACTTC.

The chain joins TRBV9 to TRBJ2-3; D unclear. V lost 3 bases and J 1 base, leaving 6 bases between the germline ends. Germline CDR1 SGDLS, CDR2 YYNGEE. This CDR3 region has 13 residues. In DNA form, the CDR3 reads TGTGCCAGCAGCGCTCTCGGCACAGATACGCAGTATTTT. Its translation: CASSALGTDTQYF. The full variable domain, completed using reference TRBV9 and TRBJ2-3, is DSGVTQTPKHLITATGQRVTLRCSPRSGDLSVYWYQQSLDQGLQFLIQYYNGEERAKGNILERFSAQQFPDLHSELNLSSLELGDSALYFCASSALGTDTQYFGPGTRLTVL.

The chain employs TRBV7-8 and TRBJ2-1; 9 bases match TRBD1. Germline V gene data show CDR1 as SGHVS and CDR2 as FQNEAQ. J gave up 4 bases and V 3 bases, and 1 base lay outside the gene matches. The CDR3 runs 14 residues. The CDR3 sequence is CASSLDRGYNEQFF. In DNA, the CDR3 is TGTGCCAGCAGCTTGGACAGGGGATACAATGAGCAGTTCTTC.

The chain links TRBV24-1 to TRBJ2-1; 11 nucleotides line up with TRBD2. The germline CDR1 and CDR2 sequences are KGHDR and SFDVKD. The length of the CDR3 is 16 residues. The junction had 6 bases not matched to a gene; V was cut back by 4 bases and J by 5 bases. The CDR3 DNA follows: TGTGCCACCAGTGAGCCGGGACTAGCGGTGAACAATGAGCAGTTCTTC. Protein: CATSEPGLAVNNEQFF.

Here the CDR3 DNA reads TGTGCCAGCAGCTTAGATTTGGGCGGGGGGAAAAATGAGCAGTTCTTC. Protein product: CASSLDLGGGKNEQFF. The rearrangement joins TRBV11-3 to TRBJ2-1, with 8 bases aligning to TRBD2. With 0 bases clipped from V and 7 bases from J, the junction kept 8 bases outside the gene matches. The CDR3 totals 16 residues. CDR1 is SGHNT, CDR2 YENEEA, per germline.

The CDR3 region is CASKSGPSWTDTQYF. DNA for the CDR3: TGTGCCAGTAAGAGCGGGCCATCCTGGACAGATACGCAGTATTTT. This sequence joins TRBV19 and TRBJ2-3; the D gene is possibly TRBD2 (6 bases). The CDR3 spans 15 residues. Trimming stripped 7 bases from V and 3 bases from J, with 17 bases between. Germline V gives CDR1 LNHDA, CDR2 SQIVND (reference sequence).

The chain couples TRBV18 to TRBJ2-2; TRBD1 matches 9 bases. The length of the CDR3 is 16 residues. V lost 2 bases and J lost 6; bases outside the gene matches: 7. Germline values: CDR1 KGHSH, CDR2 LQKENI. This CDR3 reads CASSPRTGAYSGELFF. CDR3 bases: TGTGCCAGCTCACCAAGGACAGGGGCGTACTCCGGGGAGCTGTTTTTT. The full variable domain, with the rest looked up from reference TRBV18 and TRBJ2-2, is NAGVMQNPRHLVRRRGQEARLRCSPMKGHSHVYWYRQLPEEGLKFMVYLQKENIIDESGMPKERFSAEFPKEGPSILRIQQVVRGDSAAYFCASSPRTGAYSGELFFGEGSRLTVL.

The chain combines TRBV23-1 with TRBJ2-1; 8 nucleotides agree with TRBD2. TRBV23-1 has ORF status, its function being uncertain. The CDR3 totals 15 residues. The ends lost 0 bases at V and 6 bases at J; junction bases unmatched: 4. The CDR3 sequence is CASSQSGGGLNEQFF. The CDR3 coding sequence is TGCGCCAGCAGTCAATCCGGGGGGGGGCTCAATGAGCAGTTCTTC.

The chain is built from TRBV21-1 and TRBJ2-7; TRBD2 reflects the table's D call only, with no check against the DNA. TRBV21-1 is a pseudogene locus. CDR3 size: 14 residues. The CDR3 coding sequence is TGTGCCAGCACCGTAACTAGCGGGGATGAGGAGCAGTACTTC. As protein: CASTVTSGDEEQYF.

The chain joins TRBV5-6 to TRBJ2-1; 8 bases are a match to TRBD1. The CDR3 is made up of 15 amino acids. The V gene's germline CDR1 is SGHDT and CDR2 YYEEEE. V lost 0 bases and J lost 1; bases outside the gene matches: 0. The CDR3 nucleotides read TGTGCCAGCAGCTTGGGGACAGGGTCCTACAATGAGCAGTTCTTC. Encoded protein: CASSLGTGSYNEQFF.

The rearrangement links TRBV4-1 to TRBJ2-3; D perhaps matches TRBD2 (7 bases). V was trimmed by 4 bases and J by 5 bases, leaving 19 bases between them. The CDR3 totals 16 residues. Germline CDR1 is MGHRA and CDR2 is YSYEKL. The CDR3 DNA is TGCGCCAGCAGCCTGCCAAGGGGGGGGGTGGTAGATACGCAGTATTTT. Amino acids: CASSLPRGGVVDTQYF.

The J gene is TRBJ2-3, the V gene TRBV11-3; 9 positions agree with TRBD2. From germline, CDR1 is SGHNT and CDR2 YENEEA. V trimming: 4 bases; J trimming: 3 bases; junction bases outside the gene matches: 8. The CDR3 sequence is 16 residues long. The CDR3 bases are TGTGCCAGCAGCTCCCGGTCGAGCGGGGGGACAGATACGCAGTATTTT. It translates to CASSSRSSGGTDTQYF.

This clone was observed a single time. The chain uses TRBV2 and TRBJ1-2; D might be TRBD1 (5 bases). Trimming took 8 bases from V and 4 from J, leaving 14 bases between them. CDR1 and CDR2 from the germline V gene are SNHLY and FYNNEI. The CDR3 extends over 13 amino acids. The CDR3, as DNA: TGTGCCAGCTCATTAGGGGAACCCTATGGCTACACCTTC. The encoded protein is CASSLGEPYGYTF.

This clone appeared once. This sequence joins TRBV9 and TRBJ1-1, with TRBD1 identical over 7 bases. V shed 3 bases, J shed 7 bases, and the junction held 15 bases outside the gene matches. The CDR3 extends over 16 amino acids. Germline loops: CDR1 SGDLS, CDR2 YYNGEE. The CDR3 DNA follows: TGTGCCAGCAGCGGACGGACAGGTCCCATAGGTGGTGAAGCTTTCTTT. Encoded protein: CASSGRTGPIGGEAFF.

The CDR3 coding sequence is TGTGCCAGCAGTTTAATATTGAACACTGAAGCTTTCTTT. It is translated as CASSLILNTEAFF. The chain recombines TRBV12-3 or TRBV12-4 with TRBJ1-1; D not certain. Trimming shortened V by 2 bases and J by 0 bases, and 4 bases separated the two germline ends. The CDR3 covers 13 residues.

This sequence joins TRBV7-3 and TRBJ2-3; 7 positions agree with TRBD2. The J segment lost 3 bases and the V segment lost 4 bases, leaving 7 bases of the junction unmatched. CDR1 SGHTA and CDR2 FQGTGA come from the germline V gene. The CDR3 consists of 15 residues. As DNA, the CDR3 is TGTGCCAGCAGCTCAACGGGGGGTTTGACAGATACGCAGTATTTT. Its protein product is CASSSTGGLTDTQYF. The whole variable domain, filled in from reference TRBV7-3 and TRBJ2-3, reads GAGVSQTPSNKVTEKGKYVELRCDPISGHTALYWYRQSLGQGPEFLIYFQGTGAADDSGLPNDRFFAVRPEGSVSTLKIQRTERGDSAVYLCASSSTGGLTDTQYFGPGTRLTVL.

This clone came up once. The chain's CDR3 is CASSDRGQGSDTQYF. CDR3 nucleotides: TGTGCCAGCAGTGACCGGGGACAGGGGTCGGATACGCAGTATTTT. This chain links TRBV6-4 with TRBJ2-3; the match to TRBD1 covers 10 bases. The ends lost 2 bases at V and 6 bases at J; junction bases unmatched: 5. This CDR3 is built from 15 residues. The germline CDR1 and CDR2 sequences are MRHNA and SNTAGT.

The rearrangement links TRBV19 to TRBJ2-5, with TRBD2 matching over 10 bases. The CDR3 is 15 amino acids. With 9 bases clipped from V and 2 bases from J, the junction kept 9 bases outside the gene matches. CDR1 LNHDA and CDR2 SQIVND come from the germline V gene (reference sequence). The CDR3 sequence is CASHRSGGVQETQYF. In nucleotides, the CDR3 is TGTGCCAGCCATAGGAGCGGGGGGGTACAAGAGACCCAGTACTTC.

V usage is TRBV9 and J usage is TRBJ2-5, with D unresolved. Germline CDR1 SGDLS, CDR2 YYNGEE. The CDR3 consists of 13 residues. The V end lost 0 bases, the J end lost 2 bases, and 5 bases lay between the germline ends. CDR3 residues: CASSVGTQETQYF. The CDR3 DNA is TGTGCCAGCAGCGTAGGCACACAAGAGACCCAGTACTTC.

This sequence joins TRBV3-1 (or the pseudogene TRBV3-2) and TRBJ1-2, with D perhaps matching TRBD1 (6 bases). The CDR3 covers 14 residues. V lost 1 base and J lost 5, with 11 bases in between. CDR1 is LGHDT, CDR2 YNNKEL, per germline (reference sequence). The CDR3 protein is CASSQVDSSYGYTF. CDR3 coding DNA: TGTGCCAGCAGCCAAGTGGACAGTTCTTATGGCTACACCTTC.

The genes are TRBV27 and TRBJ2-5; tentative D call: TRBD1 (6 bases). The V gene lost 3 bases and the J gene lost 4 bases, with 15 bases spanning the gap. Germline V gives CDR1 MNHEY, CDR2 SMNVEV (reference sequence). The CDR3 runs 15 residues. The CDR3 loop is CASSFGQGRVETQYF. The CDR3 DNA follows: TGTGCCAGCAGTTTCGGGCAGGGGCGGGTAGAGACCCAGTACTTC.

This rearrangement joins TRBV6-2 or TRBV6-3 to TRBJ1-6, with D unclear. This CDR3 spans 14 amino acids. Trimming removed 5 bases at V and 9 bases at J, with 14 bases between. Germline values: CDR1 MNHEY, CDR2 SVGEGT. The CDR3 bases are TGTGCCAGCAGTCCACCACGGAGAAGTTCACCCCTCCACTTT. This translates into CASSPPRRSSPLHF.